These 8 T cell receptor beta chains share one sample of origin, sequenced in a study of blood T cell repertoires in COVID-19. Produced via immunoSEQ multiplex PCR; TCRdb's table is partial and in-frame only. The sample yields under 300,000 clones, 65% to 90% seen once. Sequences were obtained from peripheral blood. Receptors originate from a human donor in a cohort sampled during active COVID-19.

This rearrangement joins TRBV20-1 to TRBJ2-1; 12 bases agree with TRBD2. CDR3 length: 17 residues. Germline trimming cut 6 bases from V and 8 bases from J; bases unmatched to any gene: 17. The germline V gene has CDR1 DFQATT and CDR2 SNEGSKA (reference sequence). CDR3 sequence (DNA): TGCAGTGCCAGTCCCCGCCGAGGACTAGCGGGACTGGATGAGCAGTTCTTC. Encoded protein: CSASPRRGLAGLDEQFF.

The V call is TRBV2, the J call TRBJ2-3; tentative D call: TRBD2 (6 bases). Trimming cost V 7 bases and J 0 bases, with 14 bases left between them. The CDR3 covers 15 residues. CDR1 SNHLY and CDR2 FYNNEI come from the germline V gene. The CDR3 DNA reads TGTGCCAGCACCCGAACTAGCACGAGCACAGATACGCAGTATTTT. Its protein is CASTRTSTSTDTQYF. Together with reference TRBV2 and TRBJ2-3, the CDR3 gives the full variable domain: EPEVTQTPSHQVTQMGQEVILRCVPISNHLYFYWYRQILGQKVEFLVSFYNNEISEKSEIFDDQFSVERPDGSNFTLKIRSTKLEDSAMYFCASTRTSTSTDTQYFGPGTRLTVL.

The J gene is TRBJ2-3, the V gene TRBV12-5; D gene uncertain. Between the trimmed V and J ends, which lost 6 bases and 5 bases, there was a span of 12 bases. Germline V gives CDR1 LGHNT, CDR2 FRNRAP. CDR3 length: 13 residues. Written as DNA, the CDR3 is TGTGCTAGTGGGGCGGAACCGGGAGATACGCAGTATTTT. It yields the protein CASGAEPGDTQYF.

V gene TRBV24-1 combines with J gene TRBJ2-1; possibly TRBD2 for D (6 bases). Looked up from germline, CDR1 is KGHDR and CDR2 is SFDVKD. This CDR3 region has 15 residues. The V end was cut by 6 bases, the J end by 0 bases, with 11 bases between. DNA of the CDR3: TGTGCCACCAGTCAAGGCGGGACCTCCTACAATGAGCAGTTCTTC. The encoded protein is CATSQGGTSYNEQFF.

J is TRBJ1-6 and V is TRBV9, with TRBD1 identical over 9 bases. Germline CDR1 is SGDLS and CDR2 is YYNGEE. The CDR3 is 16 amino acids. With V trimmed by 1 base and J by 10 bases, 9 bases remained unmatched. CDR3 region: CASSVSGGQGSSPLHF. CDR3 nucleotides: TGTGCCAGCAGCGTAAGCGGGGGACAGGGTAGCTCACCCCTCCACTTT.

V usage is TRBV6-5 and J usage is TRBJ2-3; 10 bases are shared with TRBD2. Germline CDR1 MNHEY, CDR2 SVGAGI. Trimming removed 5 bases from V and 2 bases from J; junction bases left unmatched: 4. The CDR3 is 15 amino acids. The CDR3 bases are TGTGCCAGCAGTCGACTAGCGGGCTTCACAGATACGCAGTATTTT. Translated: CASSRLAGFTDTQYF.

The chain has TRBV30 and TRBJ2-5; weak D call: TRBD1 (5 bases). Trimming pared 1 base from V and 6 bases from J, leaving 9 bases between. Germline V gene lookup returns CDR1 GTSNPN and CDR2 SVGIG (reference sequence). The CDR3 is 12 amino acids. CDR3 in amino acids: CAWSGQKKTQYF. For the CDR3, the DNA is TGTGCCTGGAGTGGACAGAAAAAGACCCAGTACTTC. Looking up the rest from reference TRBV30 and TRBJ2-5 gives the full variable domain: SQTIHQWPATLVQPVGSPLSLECTVEGTSNPNLYWYRQAAGRGLQLLFYSVGIGQISSEVPQNLSASRPQDRQFILSSKKLLLSDSGFYLCAWSGQKKTQYFGPGTRLLVL.

The rearrangement joins TRBV5-1 to TRBJ2-3; weak D call: TRBD2 (6 bases). With 1 base removed from V and 3 bases from J, the gap between germline ends came to 15 bases. The CDR3 contains 16 residues. The germline gives CDR1 SGHRS, CDR2 YFSETQ. CDR3 coding DNA: TGCGCCAGCAGCTTGAATCCAACGGGAGCTACAGATACGCAGTATTTT. Translated, it gives CASSLNPTGATDTQYF.